A single sample is the source of the 21 T cell receptor beta chains below, sequenced in a study of cytomegalovirus exposure and HLA in healthy donors. Use of 60 Vbeta and 13 Jbeta primers characterized the PCR. Profiling relied on immunoSEQ multiplex PCR, and the TCRdb table lists in-frame clones only, not all of them. The profile shows 150,000 to 200,000 clones, roughly 80% of them singletons. Sequencing used PBMCs. The receptor source for this set is a female donor in good health and CMV-seronegative.

J is TRBJ1-3 and V is TRBV7-9; TRBD1 is a possible D gene (5 bases). CDR1 SEHNR and CDR2 FQNEAQ come from the germline V gene (reference sequence). The V end lost 3 bases, the J end lost 0 bases, and 6 bases lay between the germline ends. The CDR3 spans 14 residues. The CDR3 protein is CASSLTVSGNTIYF. The DNA of the CDR3 is TGTGCCAGCAGCTTGACAGTCTCTGGAAACACCATATATTTT.

This clone was recorded only once. The V and J genes are TRBV5-1 and TRBJ2-1; 11 bases are a match to TRBD2. The germline CDR1 and CDR2 sequences are SGHRS and YFSETQ. V was clipped by 5 bases and J by 9 bases; unmatched bases: 10. The CDR3 extends over 15 amino acids. The CDR3 loop is CASSPRVGTSGEQFF. CDR3 bases: TGCGCCAGCAGTCCACGCGTTGGGACTAGCGGTGAGCAGTTCTTC.

The chain couples TRBV5-1 to TRBJ2-7, with TRBD1 identical over 11 bases. The J segment lost 5 bases and the V segment lost 4 bases, leaving 5 bases of the junction unmatched. The CDR3 is made up of 14 amino acids. Germline V gene data show CDR1 as SGHRS and CDR2 as YFSETQ. This CDR3 reads CASSTGQGVDEQYF. As DNA, the CDR3 is TGCGCCAGCAGCACGGGACAGGGGGTCGACGAGCAGTACTTC.

The chain uses TRBV6-1 and TRBJ1-2, with D possibly being TRBD1 (6 bases). Germline lookup yields CDR1 MNHNS and CDR2 SASEGT. Trimming removed 6 bases from V and 0 bases from J, with 14 bases in between. This CDR3 has 15 residues. The CDR3: CASSGDRSSNYGYTF. CDR3 coding DNA: TGTGCCAGCAGCGGCGACAGGAGCTCTAACTATGGCTACACCTTC.

This clone was recorded a few times. This chain connects TRBV11-2 to TRBJ2-3; the match to TRBD2 covers 9 bases. The CDR3 length is 15 residues. The germline CDR1 and CDR2 sequences are SGHAT and FQNNGV. V lost 5 bases, J lost 6 bases, and 9 bases stayed unmatched. CDR3 DNA: TGTGCCAGCAGCCCCATAGCGGGAGTCGTTGATACGCAGTATTTT. Its translation is CASSPIAGVVDTQYF.

The gene calls are TRBV5-1 and TRBJ2-7; a possible D gene is TRBD2 (5 bases). Per the germline V gene, CDR1 is SGHRS and CDR2 is YFSETQ. There are 15 residues in the CDR3. With 4 bases removed from V and 4 bases from J, the gap between germline ends came to 18 bases. CDR3 bases: TGCGCCAGCAGCCCCCCGGAAGTTGCGGGTTACGAGCAGTACTTC. Amino acid sequence: CASSPPEVAGYEQYF.

This clone occurred a few times. The chain employs TRBV5-8 and TRBJ1-1, with a tentative D call TRBD1 (5 bases). This CDR3 spans 16 amino acids. The V end lost 3 bases, the J end lost 7 bases, and 22 bases lay between the germline ends. Germline CDR1 SGHTS, CDR2 YDEGEE. The CDR3 coding sequence is TGTGCCAGCAGCTCCGCATTGAGTGGTGGGGGGGGTGAAGCTTTCTTT. Translated: CASSSALSGGGGEAFF. Using reference TRBV5-8 and TRBJ1-1 for the parts outside the CDR3, the full variable domain is EAGVTQSPTHLIKTRGQQATLRCSPISGHTSVYWYQQALGLGLQFLLWYDEGEERNRGNFPPRFSGRQFPNYSSELNVNALELEDSALYLCASSSALSGGGGEAFFGQGTRLTVV.

The chain's CDR3 is CASSLGTGHQPQHF. CDR3 coding DNA: TGTGCCAGCAGCCTTGGGACAGGGCATCAGCCCCAGCATTTT. The chain uses TRBV7-6 and TRBJ1-5; the match to TRBD1 covers 9 bases. Germline V lookup: CDR1 SGHVS, CDR2 FNYEAQ. This CDR3 spans 14 amino acids. V dropped 5 bases and J dropped 5; count of bases not matched to a gene: 4.

The rearrangement joins TRBV19 to TRBJ2-5; 7 bases map to TRBD2. Germline V lookup: CDR1 LNHDA, CDR2 SQIVND (reference sequence). Trimming cost V 0 bases and J 5 bases; bases outside gene matches: 3. CDR3 size: 14 residues. DNA of the CDR3: TGTGCCAGTAGTATAGATGTCGGGGGGGAGACCCAGTACTTC. Translation gives CASSIDVGGETQYF.

V usage is TRBV19 and J usage is TRBJ1-5; TRBD1 agrees at 8 bases. Germline assignment: CDR1 LNHDA and CDR2 SQIVND (reference sequence). V lost 3 bases and J lost 7; bases outside the gene matches: 5. This CDR3 has 14 residues. CDR3 in DNA: TGTGCCAGTAGTATCGAGGCAGGGGGCCAGCCCCAGCATTTT. This translates into CASSIEAGGQPQHF. Full variable domain (remainder filled in from reference TRBV19 and TRBJ1-5): DGGITQSPKYLFRKEGQNVTLSCEQNLNHDAMYWYRQDPGQGLRLIYYSQIVNDFQKGDIAEGYSVSREKKESFPLTVTSAQKNPTAFYLCASSIEAGGQPQHFGDGTRLSIL.

This clone came up a few times. V and J are TRBV2 and TRBJ1-5, with TRBD1 as a possible D gene (6 bases). Germline V gene sequence: CDR1 SNHLY, CDR2 FYNNEI. This CDR3 has 13 residues. V was clipped by 7 bases and J by 6 bases, with 13 bases between them. The CDR3: CASTPDRGQPQHF. The CDR3 bases are TGTGCCAGCACCCCGGACAGAGGTCAGCCCCAGCATTTT.

The chain combines TRBV5-5 with TRBJ1-1, with TRBD1 identical over 12 bases. CDR1 is SGHKS and CDR2 is YYEKEE in the germline V gene (reference sequence). V trimming: 4 bases; J trimming: 1 base; junction bases outside the gene matches: 5. There are 16 residues in the CDR3. The DNA of the CDR3 is TGTGCCAGCAGCCCGGGACAGGGGGCGAAGAACACTGAAGCTTTCTTT. Its translation: CASSPGQGAKNTEAFF.

The V gene is TRBV18, the J gene TRBJ2-5; TRBD2 matches 13 bases. Trimming removed 3 bases from V and 3 bases from J; junction bases left unmatched: 1. The CDR3 totals 15 residues. Looked up from germline, CDR1 is KGHSH and CDR2 is LQKENI. CDR3 amino acids: CASSPGTSGEETQYF. In nucleotides, the CDR3 is TGTGCCAGCTCACCCGGGACTAGCGGGGAAGAGACCCAGTACTTC.

The V and J genes are TRBV6-5 and TRBJ2-7; tentative D call: TRBD2 (5 bases). The germline V gene has CDR1 MNHEY and CDR2 SVGAGI. Trimming removed 4 bases from V and 0 bases from J, with 13 bases in between. The CDR3 is 15 amino acids. The CDR3 sequence is CASSFRGISSYEQYF. CDR3 nucleotide sequence: TGTGCCAGCAGTTTCCGGGGTATCAGCTCCTACGAGCAGTACTTC.

The chain couples TRBV20-1 to TRBJ2-5, with D perhaps matching TRBD2 (5 bases). V shed 5 bases and J shed 4 bases, with 8 bases lying between them. The CDR3 extends over 11 amino acids. Germline V lookup: CDR1 DFQATT, CDR2 SNEGSKA (reference sequence). The CDR3 nucleotides read TGCAGTGCTCAGGCGGGAGAGACCCAGTACTTC. Its translation is CSAQAGETQYF.

The chain recombines TRBV6-5 with TRBJ1-1, with D uncertain. Germline V CDR1 and CDR2: MNHEY, SVGAGI. CDR3 length equals 13 residues. V lost 5 bases, J lost 3 bases, and 10 bases lay in between. The DNA for the CDR3 is TGTGCCAGCAGTACGGTGGGAGACACTGAAGCTTTCTTT. This gives the protein CASSTVGDTEAFF.

The rearrangement links TRBV11-2 to TRBJ2-5, with D tentatively TRBD2 (5 bases). This CDR3 region has 12 residues. The germline gives CDR1 SGHAT, CDR2 FQNNGV. With 5 bases removed from V and 5 bases from J, the gap between germline ends came to 9 bases. CDR3 amino acids: CASSETGETQYF. The CDR3 bases are TGTGCCAGCAGCGAAACGGGGGAGACCCAGTACTTC.

The rearrangement uses TRBV5-6 and TRBJ1-1; D is undetermined. Germline values: CDR1 SGHDT, CDR2 YYEEEE. V lost 4 bases and J 3 bases, leaving 13 bases between the germline ends. The CDR3 consists of 14 residues. The chain's CDR3 is CASSPTDGYTEAFF. The CDR3 coding sequence is TGTGCCAGCAGCCCGACTGACGGATACACTGAAGCTTTCTTT.

V gene TRBV9 combines with J gene TRBJ1-2; D ambiguous. The CDR3 consists of 13 residues. Germline V lookup: CDR1 SGDLS, CDR2 YYNGEE. Trimming removed 0 bases from V and 6 bases from J, with 9 bases in between. The CDR3 is CASSVGPLHGYTF. The CDR3 nucleotides read TGTGCCAGCAGCGTAGGTCCTCTCCATGGCTACACCTTC.

The J gene is TRBJ1-5, the V gene TRBV2; D unclear. Trimming stripped 5 bases from V and 5 bases from J, with 13 bases between. This CDR3 spans 14 amino acids. Per the germline V gene, CDR1 is SNHLY and CDR2 is FYNNEI. CDR3 sequence reads: CASSFWVEDQPQHF. CDR3 DNA: TGTGCCAGCAGTTTTTGGGTTGAGGATCAGCCCCAGCATTTT.

This clone was observed once. The chain is built from TRBV6-5 and TRBJ1-2, with TRBD1 matching over 7 bases. Trimming took 2 bases from V and 11 from J; bases not matched to a gene: 17. The CDR3 runs to 16 residues. CDR1 and CDR2 from the germline V gene are MNHEY and SVGAGI. CDR3 coding DNA: TGTGCCAGCAGTTACCCGAACGACAGGGATCTATGGTCATACACCTTC. Protein product: CASSYPNDRDLWSYTF.